The 14 T cell receptor beta chains below come from one sample, sequenced in a study of T cells in Graves' hyperthyroidism and ophthalmopathy. Researchers amplified the TCR beta CDR3 regions from RNA transcripts. HTBI primers drove first-round RT-PCR of the TCR CDR3. TCRdb reprocessed the multiplex PCR reads with MiXCR, giving one entry per CDR3 protein. Altogether some 600,000 distinct CDR3 sequences are present, roughly 14% being singletons, with the ten largest covering more than 5%. Sequencing was carried out using blood. These receptors were taken from a woman younger than 45 with Graves' hyperthyroidism that later progressed to Graves' ophthalmopathy.

Ten or more counts support this clonotype. The V gene is TRBV7-9, the J gene TRBJ1-2; D unresolved. This CDR3 is 8 amino acids long. V lost 5 bases and J 9 bases, leaving 1 base between the germline ends. CDR1 is SEHNR and CDR2 is FQNEAQ in the germline V gene (reference sequence). The CDR3 reads CASSRYTF. The CDR3 nucleotides read TGTGCCAGCAGCCGCTACACCTTC.

This clonotype was recorded at least ten times. The chain carries TRBV3-1 and TRBJ2-1; D possibly corresponds to TRBD1 (5 bases). The germline V gene encodes CDR1 LGHDT and CDR2 YNNKEL (reference sequence). The CDR3 is made up of 15 amino acids. V was cut by 6 bases and J by 3 bases, with 15 bases left in between. CDR3 bases: TGTGCCAGCAGACTCAGGGTTTCCGGCTACAATGAGCAGTTCTTC. It specifies CASRLRVSGYNEQFF.

This clonotype has more than one count but fewer than ten. The rearrangement links TRBV9 to TRBJ2-1, with TRBD2 identical over 9 bases. The CDR3 is 16 residues long. Germline values: CDR1 SGDLS, CDR2 YYNGEE. J gave up 10 bases and V 0 bases, and 11 bases lay outside the gene matches. For the CDR3, the DNA is TGTGCCAGCAGCGTAGAACCCAAGACCGGGACTAGCGAGCAGTTCTTC. This encodes CASSVEPKTGTSEQFF.

This clonotype was seen at least ten times. The chain links TRBV29-1 to TRBJ1-2; 10 bases match TRBD1. The CDR3 has 15 residues. Germline assignment: CDR1 SQVTM and CDR2 ANQGSEA. The V segment lost 0 bases and the J segment 4 bases; nucleotides outside the gene matches: 5. The CDR3 nucleotides read TGCAGCGTTGAAGATCGACAGGGGGCGGCCTATGGCTACACCTTC. Amino acid sequence: CSVEDRQGAAYGYTF.

This clonotype was seen ten or more times. The chain employs TRBV12-3 or TRBV12-4 and TRBJ2-7; TRBD2 might be the D (6 bases). The CDR3 has 15 amino acids. Trimming pared 5 bases from V and 2 bases from J, leaving 16 bases between. The CDR3 loop reads CASSHAERAAYEQYF. CDR3 in DNA: TGTGCCAGCAGTCACGCCGAGCGGGCGGCCTACGAGCAGTACTTC.

To note about this clonotype: An end of the junction does not agree with germline; a read error may underlie this. The chain uses TRBV5-1 and TRBJ2-7; D tentatively reads TRBD1 or TRBD2 (5 bases each). The CDR3 extends over 18 amino acids. Germline V gives CDR1 SGHRS, CDR2 YFSETQ. CDR3 in DNA: TGTGCCAGCAGCTTGCCCGTAAACCGGGACGGTGGGAATTACGAGCAGTACTTC. This gives the protein CASSLPVNRDGGNYEQYF.

The V and J genes are TRBV7-3 and TRBJ2-3; 7 positions match TRBD1. Germline V gene data show CDR1 as SGHTA and CDR2 as FQGTGA. The CDR3 runs to 13 residues. With V trimmed by 6 bases and J by 6 bases, 6 bases remained unmatched. As DNA, the CDR3 is TGTGCCAGCAGATTCCAGGGGGAGGATACGCAGTATTTT. Protein product: CASRFQGEDTQYF.

This rearrangement joins TRBV7-9 to TRBJ2-1, with 7 bases lining up with TRBD2. Germline trimming cut 5 bases from V and 5 bases from J; bases unmatched to any gene: 12. Germline loops: CDR1 SEHNR, CDR2 FQNEAQ (reference sequence). The CDR3 runs to 16 residues. The CDR3 loop is CASSPPLAGVHNEQFF. In DNA form, the CDR3 reads TGTGCCAGCAGCCCCCCCCTGGCGGGAGTCCACAATGAGCAGTTCTTC.

This clonotype appeared many times. The gene calls are TRBV10-2 and TRBJ1-3; perhaps TRBD1 as D (6 bases). The V end was cut by 7 bases, the J end by 9 bases, with 19 bases between. Germline lookup yields CDR1 WSHSY and CDR2 SAAADI. This CDR3 is 14 amino acids long. The CDR3 DNA is TGCGCCAGCACCAGCGGGACACTCTCAGGCACCATATATTTT. It encodes CASTSGTLSGTIYF.

This clonotype was detected many times. The J gene is TRBJ2-2, the V gene TRBV30, with D maybe TRBD2 (5 bases). The V gene lost 5 bases and the J gene lost 1 base, with 11 bases spanning the gap. The CDR3 loop spans 14 amino acids. Germline loops: CDR1 GTSNPN, CDR2 SVGIG (reference sequence). The CDR3 is CAWERELNTGELFF. CDR3 DNA sequence: TGTGCCTGGGAGAGGGAGTTGAACACCGGGGAGCTGTTTTTT.

Note on this clonotype: Since a much larger clone is just one base distant, this may be a read error. The CDR3 sequence: CAWREWGAGSSYEQYF. Here the CDR3 DNA reads TGTGCCTGGAGGGAATGGGGGGCAGGGTCGTCCTACGAGCAGTACTTC. The rearrangement joins TRBV30 to TRBJ2-7; TRBD1 or TRBD2 may be the D gene (6 bases each). V lost 3 bases, J lost 1 base, and 19 bases lay in between. CDR3 size: 16 residues. Germline assignment: CDR1 GTSNPN and CDR2 SVGIG (reference sequence).

Note on this clonotype: A much larger clone lies one base from this, so it may be a read error. The V and J genes are TRBV30 and TRBJ2-7, with D possibly called TRBD1 or TRBD2 (5 bases each). Germline lookup yields CDR1 GTSNPN and CDR2 SVGIG (reference sequence). The ends were cut back, 8 bases at V and 5 bases at J, with 25 bases in the middle. The CDR3 runs 15 residues. DNA for the CDR3: TGTGCCGGGGGTTTATTAAGGGGCGCTACCCACGAGCAGTACTTC. Translated, it gives CAGGLLRGATHEQYF.

The chain is built from TRBV5-1 and TRBJ2-7; D remains unclear. Trimming removed 4 bases at V and 1 base at J, with 9 bases between. Per germline, CDR1 SGHRS and CDR2 YFSETQ. The CDR3 spans 13 residues. The CDR3 DNA reads TGCGCCAGCAGCCCCCAATATTCCTACGAGCAGTACTTC. This encodes CASSPQYSYEQYF.

This clonotype was counted ten times or more. In DNA form, the CDR3 reads TGTGCCAGCAGTTTTTACCAGGCTGGAAACACCATATATTTT. It encodes CASSFYQAGNTIYF. The chain has TRBV12-3 or TRBV12-4 and TRBJ1-3; D remains ambiguous. This CDR3 comprises 14 residues. Trimming left V 3 bases short and J 2 bases short, with 8 bases between.